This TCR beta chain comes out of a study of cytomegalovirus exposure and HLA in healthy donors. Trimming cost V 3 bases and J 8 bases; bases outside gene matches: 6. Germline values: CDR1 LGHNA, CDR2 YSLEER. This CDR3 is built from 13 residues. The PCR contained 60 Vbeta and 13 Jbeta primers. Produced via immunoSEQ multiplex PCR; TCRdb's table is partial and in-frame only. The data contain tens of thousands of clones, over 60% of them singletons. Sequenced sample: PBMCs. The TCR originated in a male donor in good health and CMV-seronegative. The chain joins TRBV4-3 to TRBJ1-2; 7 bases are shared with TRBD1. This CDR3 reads CASSQTGFIGYTF. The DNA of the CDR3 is TGCGCCAGCAGCCAGACAGGGTTTATAGGCTACACCTTC.